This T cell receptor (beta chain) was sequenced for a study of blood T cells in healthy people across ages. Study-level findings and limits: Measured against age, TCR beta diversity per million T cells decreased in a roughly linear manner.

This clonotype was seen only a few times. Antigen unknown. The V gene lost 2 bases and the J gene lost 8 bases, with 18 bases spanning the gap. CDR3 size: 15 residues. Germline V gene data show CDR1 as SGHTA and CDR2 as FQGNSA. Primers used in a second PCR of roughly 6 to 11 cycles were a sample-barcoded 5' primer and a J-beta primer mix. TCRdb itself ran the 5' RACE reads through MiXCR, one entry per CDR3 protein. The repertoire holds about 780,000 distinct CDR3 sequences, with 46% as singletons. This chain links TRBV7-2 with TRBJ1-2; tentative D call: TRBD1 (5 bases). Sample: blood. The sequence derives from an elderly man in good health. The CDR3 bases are TGTGCCAGCAGCTTAATGGTAGGGCAGGGACGCGGCTACACCTTC. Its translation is CASSLMVGQGRGYTF.